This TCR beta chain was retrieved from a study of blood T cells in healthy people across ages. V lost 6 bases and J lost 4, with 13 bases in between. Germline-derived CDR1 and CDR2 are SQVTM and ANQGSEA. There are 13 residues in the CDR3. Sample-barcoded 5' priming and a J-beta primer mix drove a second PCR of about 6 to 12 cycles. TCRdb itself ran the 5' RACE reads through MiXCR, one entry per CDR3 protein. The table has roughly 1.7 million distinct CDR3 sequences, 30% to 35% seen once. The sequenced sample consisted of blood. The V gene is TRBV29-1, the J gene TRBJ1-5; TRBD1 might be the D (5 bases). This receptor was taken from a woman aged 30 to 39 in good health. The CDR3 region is CSVRDGRNQPQHF. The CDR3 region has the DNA TGCAGCGTCCGGGACGGGAGAAATCAGCCCCAGCATTTT. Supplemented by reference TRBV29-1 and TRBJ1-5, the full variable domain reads SAVISQKPSRDICQRGTSLTIQCQVDSQVTMMFWYRQQPGQSLTLIATANQGSEATYESGFVIDKFPISRPNLTFSTLTVSNMSPEDSSIYLCSVRDGRNQPQHFGDGTRLSIL.